This TCR beta chain came from a study of blood T cells in healthy people across ages. About the study: Template switching caught about one barcoded beta molecule for each two T cells.

Next came a second PCR, run for roughly 6 to 11 cycles, which used a sample-barcoded 5' primer along with a J-beta primer mix. TCRdb re-derived calls from the 5' RACE reads in MiXCR, one entry per CDR3 protein. The table lists roughly 680,000 distinct CDR3 sequences, around 45% of them singletons. Germline loops: CDR1 SGHTA, CDR2 FQGNSA. This CDR3 comprises 15 residues. Study findings and constraints: Higher diversity and more naive CD4+ cells were features of long-lived donors, compared to aged donors.

For this clonotype: Its antigen is unknown. One end of the junction does not line up with germline, which may come from a read error.

The sequencing sample was made of blood. The chain links TRBV7-2 to TRBJ2-6; TRBD1 is a possible D gene (5 bases). The clonotype was recovered from a woman aged 55-75 years in good health. As DNA, the CDR3 is TGTGCCAGCAGCTTGACGGTCCCTGGGGCCAACGTCCCGACTTTC. Translation gives CASSLTVPGANVPTF.